A single sample gave rise to the 22 T cell receptor beta chains below, sequenced in a study of breast tumors, draining lymph nodes, adjacent tissues. Breast cancer patients provided tissue from their axillary draining lymph nodes. TCRdb used MiXCR to reprocess the multiplex PCR reads, holding one entry per CDR3 protein. This sample yields a few hundred thousand distinct CDR3 sequences, of which less than 45% are seen a single time; approximately 3.6% belongs to the top ten. Sequenced input: axillary lymph node tissue. These receptors came from a female donor with breast cancer. Some clones in this sample may be carry-over from other donors' samples.

The genes are TRBV11-3 and TRBJ2-7, with TRBD2 matching 10 bases. V was clipped by 1 base and J by 5 bases; unmatched bases: 8. This CDR3 region has 16 residues. Per germline, CDR1 SGHNT and CDR2 YENEEA. The CDR3 coding sequence is TGTGCCAGCAGCTTAGGTCTAGCGGGAGCGGGCAACGAGCAGTACTTC. Translating it yields CASSLGLAGAGNEQYF.

This clonotype was recorded at least ten times. The V gene is TRBV7-9, the J gene TRBJ1-2, with TRBD1 matching over 8 bases. The germline V gene encodes CDR1 SEHNR and CDR2 FQNEAQ (reference sequence). The CDR3 spans 14 residues. With 3 bases clipped from V and 3 bases from J, the junction kept 3 bases outside the gene matches. The CDR3 is CASSFDRGHYGYTF. The CDR3 DNA follows: TGTGCCAGCAGCTTTGACAGGGGACACTATGGCTACACCTTC.

This clonotype was seen many times. This chain links TRBV3-1 with TRBJ1-2, with unresolved D. Trimming shortened V by 3 bases and J by 4 bases, and 9 bases separated the two germline ends. The CDR3 has 13 residues. The germline V gene has CDR1 LGHDT and CDR2 YNNKEL (reference sequence). CDR3 DNA sequence: TGTGCCAGCAGCCAGGGAACTCTCTATGGCTACACCTTC. Translated: CASSQGTLYGYTF.

This clonotype was recorded at least ten times. The genes are TRBV20-1 and TRBJ2-7, with D perhaps assigned TRBD1 or TRBD2 (5 bases each). This CDR3 comprises 12 residues. The V gene lost 2 bases and the J gene lost 3 bases, with 8 bases spanning the gap. Germline loops: CDR1 DFQATT, CDR2 SNEGSKA (reference sequence). The DNA of the CDR3 is TGCAGTGCTAGAAGGGACGACTACGAGCAGTACTTC. Translation gives CSARRDDYEQYF.

V gene TRBV2 combines with J gene TRBJ1-2; 12 bases align to TRBD1. Trimming removed 9 bases from V and 2 bases from J; junction bases left unmatched: 7. Germline values: CDR1 SNHLY, CDR2 FYNNEI. This CDR3 is 15 amino acids long. CDR3: CARSVGTGGNYGYTF. CDR3 DNA: TGTGCCAGGTCTGTGGGGACAGGGGGCAACTATGGCTACACCTTC.

This clonotype was seen repeatedly, ten times or more. In DNA, the CDR3 is TGCAGTGCTCCGGGGGACAGGGTAGAGACCCAGTACTTC. It translates to CSAPGDRVETQYF. The V and J genes are TRBV20-1 and TRBJ2-5, with 9 bases fitting TRBD1. CDR1 and CDR2 (germline): DFQATT, SNEGSKA (reference sequence). The CDR3 has 13 amino acids. The V segment lost 5 bases and the J segment 4 bases; nucleotides outside the gene matches: 5.

This clonotype appeared a few times. A read error may explain this, as a much larger clone is one base away. The chain couples TRBV6-6 to TRBJ2-7; the D is unclear. Germline-derived CDR1 and CDR2 are MNHNY and SVGAGI (reference sequence). Trimming removed 2 bases at V and 2 bases at J, with 7 bases between. The CDR3 runs 13 residues. This CDR3 is CASSYDGTYEQYF. The CDR3 coding sequence is TGTGCCAGCAGTTACGACGGCACCTACGAGCAGTACTTC.

This clonotype was counted ten times or more. The chain couples TRBV6-6 to TRBJ1-2; 12 positions match TRBD1. CDR1 and CDR2 (germline): MNHNY, SVGAGI (reference sequence). This CDR3 contains 14 residues. V shed 4 bases, J shed 8 bases, and the junction held 5 bases outside the gene matches. The DNA of the CDR3 is TGTGCCAGCAGTTTTGGGACAGGGGGCGGGGGCTACACCTTC. Its protein product is CASSFGTGGGGYTF.

This clonotype came up many times. This rearrangement joins TRBV20-1 to TRBJ1-2, with D possibly matching TRBD1 (5 bases). The CDR3 runs 13 residues. Between the trimmed V and J ends, which lost 3 bases and 5 bases, there was a span of 13 bases. Germline loops: CDR1 DFQATT, CDR2 SNEGSKA (reference sequence). CDR3 loop: CSARAGTAYGYTF. The CDR3, as DNA: TGCAGTGCTAGGGCCGGGACCGCGTATGGCTACACCTTC.

The V gene is TRBV5-4, the J gene TRBJ2-2, with D unresolved. V was pared by 10 bases and J by 0 bases, with 4 bases between. The CDR3 runs to 11 residues. CDR1 SGHNT and CDR2 YYREEE come from the germline V gene (reference sequence). CDR3 coding DNA: TGTGCCGGACCGAACACCGGGGAGCTGTTTTTT. Translating gives CAGPNTGELFF.

This chain uses TRBV7-9 with TRBJ2-5; D remains unclear. Germline lookup yields CDR1 SEHNR and CDR2 FQNEAQ (reference sequence). This CDR3 is built from 15 residues. The ends were cut back, 3 bases at V and 1 base at J, with 12 bases in the middle. CDR3 nucleotides: TGTGCCAGCAGCTTCGAAAAGGGATCCCAAGAGACCCAGTACTTC. It encodes CASSFEKGSQETQYF.

In this sample, this clonotype turned up many times. The V and J genes are TRBV7-3 and TRBJ2-1; 8 bases agree with TRBD2. CDR1 and CDR2 (germline): SGHTA, FQGTGA. The junction had 11 bases not matched to a gene; V was cut back by 0 bases and J by 7 bases. This CDR3 has 17 residues. The CDR3 spells CASSLTATGGPGNEQFF. In nucleotides, the CDR3 is TGTGCCAGCAGCTTAACGGCGACGGGGGGGCCGGGGAATGAGCAGTTCTTC.

The chain is built from TRBV7-3 and TRBJ2-2; D may match TRBD1 or TRBD2 (7 bases each). CDR3 length: 20 amino acids. Trimming took off 4 bases at V and 3 bases at J, with 27 bases between the two ends. Per germline, CDR1 SGHTA and CDR2 FQGTGA. The CDR3 coding sequence is TGTGCCAGCAGCTCCACCTATGGGTCCTGGGGGGGACAGCACACCGGGGAGCTGTTTTTT. Translation: CASSSTYGSWGGQHTGELFF. Drawing the rest from reference TRBV7-3 and TRBJ2-2, the complete variable domain is GAGVSQTPSNKVTEKGKYVELRCDPISGHTALYWYRQSLGQGPEFLIYFQGTGAADDSGLPNDRFFAVRPEGSVSTLKIQRTERGDSAVYLCASSSTYGSWGGQHTGELFFGEGSRLTVL.

The rearrangement joins TRBV4-2 to TRBJ2-6; a possible D gene is TRBD1 (6 bases). V lost 0 bases to trimming and J lost 2 bases, with 8 bases between them. This CDR3 is built from 16 residues. CDR1 and CDR2 (germline): LGHNA, YNFKEQ. The CDR3 DNA follows: TGTGCCAGCAGCCAAGAAGGGGGAACTGGGGCCAACGTCCTGACTTTC. Translating it yields CASSQEGGTGANVLTF.

This clonotype was found many times. The J gene is TRBJ2-5, the V gene TRBV7-9, with D possibly being TRBD2 (6 bases). The CDR3 is 15 residues long. Germline V gives CDR1 SEHNR, CDR2 FQNEAQ (reference sequence). V gave up 5 bases and J gave up 1 base, with 14 bases separating them. In DNA form, the CDR3 reads TGTGCCAGCAGCCTTCGGGGGACGGTCCAAGAGACCCAGTACTTC. Protein product: CASSLRGTVQETQYF.

This clonotype has ten or more counts. The chain recombines TRBV20-1 with TRBJ2-7, with TRBD1 identical over 8 bases. There are 14 residues in the CDR3. In germline, CDR1 is DFQATT, CDR2 SNEGSKA (reference sequence). Unmatched junction bases numbered 8, after V lost 6 bases and J lost 1 base. This CDR3 is CSAVQGAESYEQYF. CDR3 DNA: TGCAGTGCGGTTCAGGGGGCGGAATCCTACGAGCAGTACTTC.

On this clonotype: This could be a read error, since a much larger clone is one nucleotide away. The chain joins TRBV9 to TRBJ1-3; D is possibly TRBD1 (5 bases). The CDR3 sequence is 15 residues long. The V gene's germline CDR1 is SGDLS and CDR2 YYNGEE. The chain's CDR3 is CASSVGRGDGNTTYF. CDR3 coding DNA: TGTGCCAGCAGCGTAGGGAGGGGAGACGGAAACACCACATATTTT.

The chain uses TRBV12-3 or TRBV12-4 and TRBJ1-4, with 7 bases matching TRBD1. Trimming at V came to 5 bases and at J to 4 bases, leaving 16 bases not matched to a gene. This CDR3 contains 18 residues. The CDR3 region is CASSPGTVSTGDNEKLFF. Here the CDR3 DNA reads TGTGCCAGCAGTCCCGGGACAGTGTCCACCGGGGATAATGAAAAACTGTTTTTT.

This clonotype came up many times. The chain couples TRBV7-9 to TRBJ2-1; D tentatively fits TRBD1 or TRBD2 (5 bases each). This CDR3 has 13 amino acids. V was trimmed by 3 bases and J by 4 bases, leaving 7 bases between them. Germline assignment: CDR1 SEHNR and CDR2 FQNEAQ (reference sequence). Here the CDR3 DNA reads TGTGCCAGCAGCTTTTGGGGGTACAATGAGCAGTTCTTC. This translates into CASSFWGYNEQFF.

There are a few counts of this clonotype. One base away lies a much larger clone, so this may be a sequencing read error. The chain uses TRBV5-1 and TRBJ2-3; a possible D gene is TRBD1 (6 bases). The CDR3 has 12 residues. Per germline, CDR1 SGHRS and CDR2 YFSETQ. For the CDR3, the DNA is TGCGCCAGCAACCGGGACACAGATACGCACTATTTT. This gives the protein CASNRDTDTHYF.

The chain couples TRBV2 to TRBJ2-5; TRBD2 matches 7 bases. After removal of 3 bases from V and 0 bases from J, the junction contained 13 bases not matched to a gene. Germline V gene lookup returns CDR1 SNHLY and CDR2 FYNNEI. CDR3 size: 18 residues. The CDR3 is CASSDYTLAGDHQETQYF. The CDR3 nucleotides are TGTGCCAGCAGTGACTACACTCTGGCGGGGGATCACCAAGAGACCCAGTACTTC.

This clonotype was seen many times. This chain joins TRBV19 and TRBJ2-3; 7 positions agree with TRBD1. CDR1 is LNHDA and CDR2 is SQIVND in the germline V gene (reference sequence). CDR3 size: 15 residues. Unmatched junction bases numbered 3, after V lost 2 bases and J lost 1 base. In nucleotides, the CDR3 is TGTGCCAGTAGTATACACGGGACAGGCACAGATACGCAGTATTTT. Residues: CASSIHGTGTDTQYF. The full variable domain, completed using reference TRBV19 and TRBJ2-3, is DGGITQSPKYLFRKEGQNVTLSCEQNLNHDAMYWYRQDPGQGLRLIYYSQIVNDFQKGDIAEGYSVSREKKESFPLTVTSAQKNPTAFYLCASSIHGTGTDTQYFGPGTRLTVL.